One sample yielded the 23 T cell receptor beta chains listed below, sequenced in a study of post-analysis software for immune sequencing data. The TCR beta cDNA libraries carried unique molecular identifiers. TCRdb reprocessed the PCR reads via MiXCR and lists one record per CDR3 protein. Among about half a million distinct CDR3 sequences listed, about a third were seen once. Points from the study as a whole: Patients used a handful of TRBV segments, including TRBV5-6, TRBV5-1 and TRBV20-1, more often than controls.

The antigens of these receptors remain unknown. The source material was blood. The origin of the receptors is a girl younger than 18 with multiple sclerosis.

The gene calls are TRBV12-3 or TRBV12-4 and TRBJ1-4, with D possibly matching TRBD1 (6 bases). The V end was cut by 4 bases, the J end by 7 bases, with 13 bases between. There are 14 residues in the CDR3. The CDR3 is CASSWVRGSEKLFF. The CDR3 region has the DNA TGTGCCAGCAGTTGGGTCAGGGGAAGTGAAAAACTGTTTTTT.

This clonotype was counted between two and nine times. The genes are TRBV4-2 and TRBJ1-2; a possible D gene is TRBD1 (5 bases). The CDR3 covers 16 residues. V gave up 0 bases and J gave up 5 bases, with 16 bases separating them. CDR1 LGHNA and CDR2 YNFKEQ come from the germline V gene. This CDR3 is CASSQDLGENQYGYTF. In DNA, the CDR3 is TGTGCCAGCAGCCAAGATTTGGGGGAGAACCAATATGGCTACACCTTC.

The chain links TRBV10-3 to TRBJ2-1; the match to TRBD1 covers 7 bases. The V and J ends lost 3 bases and 1 base, in that order; junction bases with no gene match: 9. The CDR3 is 17 residues long. Per the germline V gene, CDR1 is ENHRY and CDR2 is SYGVKD. As DNA, the CDR3 is TGTGCCATCAGTGAAACCAGGGGGTTAGGATCCTACAATGAGCAGTTCTTC. Its translation: CAISETRGLGSYNEQFF.

The V call is TRBV6-4, the J call TRBJ2-3; possibly TRBD1 or TRBD2 for D (6 bases each). V was shortened by 5 bases and J by 4 bases, with 16 bases between the two germline ends. This CDR3 comprises 15 residues. Germline lookup yields CDR1 MRHNA and CDR2 SNTAGT. CDR3 in amino acids: CASSPQGRRSDTQYF. The CDR3, as DNA: TGTGCCAGCAGTCCCCAGGGGAGGAGGTCAGATACGCAGTATTTT.

The rearrangement links TRBV5-1 to TRBJ1-6; a weak D match, TRBD1 (5 bases). The CDR3 is 14 amino acids. Germline V gene sequence: CDR1 SGHRS, CDR2 YFSETQ. Trimming shortened V by 4 bases and J by 12 bases, and 17 bases separated the two germline ends. The CDR3 is CASSTGRIQRPLHF. The CDR3 DNA reads as TGCGCCAGCAGCACAGGACGCATTCAACGACCCCTCCACTTT.

J is TRBJ1-2 and V is TRBV12-3 or TRBV12-4; a possible D gene is TRBD1 (6 bases). The V gene lost 1 base and the J gene lost 6 bases, with 9 bases spanning the gap. There are 13 residues in the CDR3. The CDR3 nucleotides read TGTGCCAGCAGTTTAGGTACAGGGAATGGCTACACCTTC. This sequence encodes CASSLGTGNGYTF.

As regards this clonotype: Germline is not matched at one junction end, which may reflect a read error. The chain carries TRBV20-1 and TRBJ1-5; D possibly corresponds to TRBD1 (6 bases). Germline V CDR1 and CDR2: DFQATT, SNEGSKA (reference sequence). The CDR3 has 15 amino acids. CDR3 coding DNA: TGTAGTGCCACTCGAGGAGGGGGAAGCAATCAGCCCCAGCATTTT. Its translation is CSATRGGGSNQPQHF.

The J gene is TRBJ2-3, the V gene TRBV7-2, with D possibly TRBD1 on 5 matching bases. The CDR3 spans 15 residues. V gave up 7 bases and J gave up 2 bases, with 16 bases separating them. Germline V gene sequence: CDR1 SGHTA, CDR2 FQGNSA. The CDR3 sequence is CASNLKTEYTDTQYF. The CDR3 DNA sequence: TGTGCCAGCAACCTCAAGACAGAATACACAGATACGCAGTATTTT. The complete variable domain, with remaining parts taken from reference TRBV7-2 and TRBJ2-3, reads GAGVSQSPSNKVTEKGKDVELRCDPISGHTALYWYRQSLGQGLEFLIYFQGNSAPDKSGLPSDRFSAERTGGSVSTLTIQRTQQEDSAVYLCASNLKTEYTDTQYFGPGTRLTVL.

The chain has TRBV7-8 and TRBJ1-5; D gene unclear. Between the trimmed V and J ends, which lost 5 bases and 0 bases, there was a span of 8 bases. The germline CDR1 and CDR2 sequences are SGHVS and FQNEAQ. This CDR3 region has 14 residues. CDR3 sequence (DNA): TGTGCCAGCAGCGCGCCCCTTAGCAATCAGCCCCAGCATTTT. Translating gives CASSAPLSNQPQHF.

CDR3 loop: CASSHLDRNTEAFF. DNA for the CDR3: TGTGCCAGCAGCCACCTGGACAGGAACACTGAAGCTTTCTTT. V usage is TRBV7-9 and J usage is TRBJ1-1, with a weak D call TRBD1 (6 bases). Between the trimmed V and J ends, which lost 5 bases and 1 base, there was a span of 11 bases. This CDR3 is built from 14 residues. Germline loops: CDR1 SEHNR, CDR2 FQNEAQ (reference sequence).

The chain couples TRBV5-1 to TRBJ2-7; weak D call: TRBD2 (6 bases). The germline V and J ends were trimmed by 0 bases and 3 bases, with 10 bases remaining between them. The CDR3 contains 14 residues. The germline V gene encodes CDR1 SGHRS and CDR2 YFSETQ. The CDR3, as DNA: TGCGCCAGCAGCTTGGGGGGGGTTTTCTACGAGCAGTACTTC. Protein product: CASSLGGVFYEQYF.

The chain is built from TRBV5-1 and TRBJ2-6; TRBD1 agrees at 8 bases. CDR3 length: 17 residues. Trimming removed 4 bases from V and 0 bases from J; junction bases left unmatched: 6. Germline-derived CDR1 and CDR2 are SGHRS and YFSETQ. DNA for the CDR3: TGCGCCAGCAGCCCCGGACAGGGACGCTCTGGGGCCAACGTCCTGACTTTC. Translating gives CASSPGQGRSGANVLTF.

The V and J genes are TRBV28 and TRBJ2-5; the match to TRBD1 covers 8 bases. Germline-derived CDR1 and CDR2 are MDHEN and SYDVKM. V dropped 4 bases and J dropped 0; count of bases not matched to a gene: 1. The CDR3 totals 14 residues. CDR3 coding DNA: TGTGCCAGCAGTTACAGGGGGTACCAAGAGACCCAGTACTTC. Amino acids: CASSYRGYQETQYF.

This clonotype has just a few counts. The chain is built from TRBV5-6 and TRBJ2-5; TRBD2 matches at 9 bases. Germline V gene data show CDR1 as SGHDT and CDR2 as YYEEEE. J lost 2 bases, V lost 7 bases, and 9 bases had no gene match. The CDR3 is 15 residues long. The CDR3 protein is CASGGGVRPQETQYF. Written as DNA, the CDR3 is TGTGCCAGCGGCGGGGGGGTGCGGCCGCAAGAGACCCAGTACTTC.

This clonotype was seen a few times. V is TRBV29-1 and J is TRBJ2-5; D remains unclear. From germline, CDR1 is SQVTM and CDR2 ANQGSEA. The CDR3 extends over 11 amino acids. This CDR3 is CSGPRRVTQYF. In nucleotides, the CDR3 is TGCAGTGGTCCTAGAAGGGTGACCCAGTACTTC.

The V call is TRBV6-5, the J call TRBJ2-3; D is unresolved. Germline CDR1 and CDR2: MNHEY and SVGAGI. This CDR3 is 15 amino acids long. Trimming cost V 6 bases and J 0 bases, with 13 bases left between them. CDR3 residues: CASSRSTTSTDTQYF. The DNA of the CDR3 is TGTGCCAGCAGCCGGAGTACAACTAGCACAGATACGCAGTATTTT.

This clonotype came up a few times. The chain has TRBV15 and TRBJ2-3, with D perhaps TRBD1 (6 bases). The V end was cut by 5 bases, the J end by 1 base, with 13 bases between. In germline, CDR1 is LNHNV, CDR2 YYDKDF (reference sequence). This CDR3 comprises 15 residues. The CDR3 nucleotides are TGTGCCACCAGCGAACAGGGTGAGGGCACAGATACGCAGTATTTT. This translates into CATSEQGEGTDTQYF.

The J gene is TRBJ1-1, the V gene TRBV4-1; D uncertain. This CDR3 comprises 14 residues. V was trimmed by 4 bases and J by 0 bases, leaving 9 bases between them. The germline gives CDR1 MGHRA, CDR2 YSYEKL. CDR3 in DNA: TGCGCCAGCAGCCTGTCTCCCATGAACACTGAAGCTTTCTTT. Protein: CASSLSPMNTEAFF.

The V and J genes are TRBV7-8 and TRBJ2-7; 7 bases fit TRBD2. Trimming at V came to 1 base and at J to 2 bases, leaving 8 bases not matched to a gene. Per the germline V gene, CDR1 is SGHVS and CDR2 is FQNEAQ. This CDR3 region has 16 residues. The CDR3, as DNA: TGTGCCAGCAGCTTAGTTCCCCGTGGGGGGGCCTACGAGCAGTACTTC. It is translated as CASSLVPRGGAYEQYF.

This clonotype was counted between two and nine times. The V gene is TRBV5-1, the J gene TRBJ1-2, with 8 bases matching TRBD1. The CDR3 is 14 amino acids. Germline V lookup: CDR1 SGHRS, CDR2 YFSETQ. Losses at the gene ends were 4 bases for V and 3 bases for J; bases not matched to a gene: 5. The CDR3 DNA is TGCGCCAGCAGCCCGGCGGACAGGGACTATGGCTACACCTTC. It yields the protein CASSPADRDYGYTF.

This chain links TRBV7-9 with TRBJ2-3; no reliable D call. The CDR3 has 12 amino acids. V was shortened by 5 bases and J by 4 bases, with 7 bases between the two germline ends. Germline V gene lookup returns CDR1 SEHNR and CDR2 FQNEAQ (reference sequence). The CDR3 protein is CASSPAADTQYF. In nucleotides, the CDR3 is TGTGCCAGCAGCCCGGCGGCAGATACGCAGTATTTT.

There are a few counts of this clonotype. This chain joins TRBV5-1 and TRBJ1-2, with TRBD1 matching over 7 bases. CDR3 length: 16 amino acids. V shed 0 bases, J shed 8 bases, and the junction held 13 bases outside the gene matches. CDR1 is SGHRS and CDR2 is YFSETQ in the germline V gene. The CDR3 region has the DNA TGCGCCAGCAGCTTGGATCCCGAGGGACAGAACGGCGGCTACACCTTC. Its translation: CASSLDPEGQNGGYTF.

V gene TRBV6-6 combines with J gene TRBJ2-4; 7 bases align to TRBD1. The CDR3 length is 16 residues. Trimming cost V 6 bases and J 2 bases; bases outside gene matches: 10. Per the germline V gene, CDR1 is MNHNY and CDR2 is SVGAGI (reference sequence). This CDR3 reads CASSRRQGASKNIQYF. In DNA, the CDR3 is TGTGCCAGCAGCCGACGACAGGGCGCCTCCAAAAACATTCAGTACTTC.